This TCR beta chain was identified in a study of siplizumab effects on memory and regulatory T cells. J gave up 0 bases and V 10 bases, and 6 bases lay outside the gene matches. The V gene's germline CDR1 is LNHDA and CDR2 SQIVND (reference sequence). This CDR3 comprises 15 residues. Assay used: immunoSEQ multiplex PCR; TCRdb lists only in-frame clones, some missing. The table lists 80,000 to 130,000 clones, under 95% of them singletons, with around 0.68% in the top ten. This receptor was taken from a human donor in good health. Sequenced: Tregs sorted from blood. The V gene is TRBV19, the J gene TRBJ2-6, with 7 bases aligning to TRBD1. The CDR3 DNA sequence: TGTGCCACCCGGGACAGAGGCTCTGGGGCCAACGTCCTGACTTTC. Its translation: CATRDRGSGANVLTF. The whole variable domain, remainder taken from reference TRBV19 and TRBJ2-6, is DGGITQSPKYLFRKEGQNVTLSCEQNLNHDAMYWYRQDPGQGLRLIYYSQIVNDFQKGDIAEGYSVSREKKESFPLTVTSAQKNPTAFYLCATRDRGSGANVLTFGAGSRLTVL.